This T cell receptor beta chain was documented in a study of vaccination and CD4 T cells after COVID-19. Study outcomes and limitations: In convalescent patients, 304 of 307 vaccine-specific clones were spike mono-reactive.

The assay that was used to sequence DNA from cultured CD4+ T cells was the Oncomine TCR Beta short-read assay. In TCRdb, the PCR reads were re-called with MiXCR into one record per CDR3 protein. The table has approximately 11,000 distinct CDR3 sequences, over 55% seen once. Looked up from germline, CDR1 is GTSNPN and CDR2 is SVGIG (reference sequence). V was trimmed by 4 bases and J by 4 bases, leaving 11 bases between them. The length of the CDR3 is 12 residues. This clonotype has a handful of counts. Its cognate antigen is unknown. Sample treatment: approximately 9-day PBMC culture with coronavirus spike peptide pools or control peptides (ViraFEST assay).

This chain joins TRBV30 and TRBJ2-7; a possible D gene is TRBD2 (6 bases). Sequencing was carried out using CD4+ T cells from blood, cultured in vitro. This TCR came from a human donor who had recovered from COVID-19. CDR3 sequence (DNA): TGTGCCTGGACTAGCGAATGGTACGAGCAGTACTTC. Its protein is CAWTSEWYEQYF.